These 4 T cell receptor beta chains were sequenced from one sample in a study of blood T cell repertoires in COVID-19. TCRdb's table, derived via immunoSEQ multiplex PCR, lists solely in-frame clones and lacks some. The sample lists some 390,000 clones, roughly 90% occurring once. The material sequenced was PBMCs or T cells enriched from blood (not recorded which). The receptors come from a woman in her twenties or thirties who had recovered from COVID-19.

This clone was picked up one time. The chain employs TRBV30 and TRBJ1-3, with a tentative D call TRBD1 (5 bases). Germline CDR1 GTSNPN, CDR2 SVGIG (reference sequence). The V and J ends lost 2 bases and 3 bases respectively, with 8 bases between them. The CDR3 is 13 residues long. The CDR3 sequence is CAWSTGDGNTIYF. CDR3 bases: TGTGCCTGGAGTACAGGTGATGGAAACACCATATATTTT.

The rearrangement uses TRBV6-5 and TRBJ2-3; D gene uncertain. CDR3 size: 13 residues. Trimming cost V 6 bases and J 9 bases, with 16 bases left between them. Germline CDR1 and CDR2: MNHEY and SVGAGI. The CDR3 region is CASSASVSHTQYF. CDR3 nucleotide sequence: TGTGCCAGCAGCGCGTCTGTGAGTCACACGCAGTATTTT.

This clone was recorded once. The chain recombines TRBV20-1 with TRBJ2-7; D perhaps matches TRBD2 (7 bases). This CDR3 is built from 13 residues. Germline assignment: CDR1 DFQATT and CDR2 SNEGSKA (reference sequence). V shed 3 bases and J shed 7 bases, with 16 bases lying between them. In DNA form, the CDR3 reads TGCAGTGCTAGTCGAGGGGGGGCAGGGGAGCAGTACTTC. Protein sequence: CSASRGGAGEQYF.

The chain is built from TRBV27 and TRBJ1-1; 7 bases fit TRBD1. Trimming removed 7 bases from V and 11 bases from J; junction bases left unmatched: 13. This CDR3 region has 13 residues. CDR1 and CDR2 from the germline V gene are MNHEY and SMNVEV (reference sequence). Written as DNA, the CDR3 is TGTGCCAGCAAGAGCCGGGACAGATTGTATGCTTTCTTT. Translation gives CASKSRDRLYAFF.